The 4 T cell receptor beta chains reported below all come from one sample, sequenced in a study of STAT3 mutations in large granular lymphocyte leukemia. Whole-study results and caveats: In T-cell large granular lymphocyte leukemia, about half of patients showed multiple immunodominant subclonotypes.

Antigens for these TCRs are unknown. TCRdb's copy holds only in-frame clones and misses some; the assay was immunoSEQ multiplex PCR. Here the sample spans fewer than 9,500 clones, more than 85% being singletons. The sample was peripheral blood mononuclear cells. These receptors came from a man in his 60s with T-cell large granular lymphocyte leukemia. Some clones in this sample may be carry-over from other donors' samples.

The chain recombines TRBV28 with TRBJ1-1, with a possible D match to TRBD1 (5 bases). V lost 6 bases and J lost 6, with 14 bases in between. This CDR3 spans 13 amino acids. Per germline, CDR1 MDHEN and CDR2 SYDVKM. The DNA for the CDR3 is TGTGCCAGCAGGCGGACATCCAGGGCTGAAGCTTTCTTT. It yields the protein CASRRTSRAEAFF.

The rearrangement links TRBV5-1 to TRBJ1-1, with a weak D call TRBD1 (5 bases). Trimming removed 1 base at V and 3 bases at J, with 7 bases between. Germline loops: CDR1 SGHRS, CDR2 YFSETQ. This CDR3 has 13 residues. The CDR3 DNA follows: TGCGCCAGCAGCTTGCAACAGGACACTGAAGCTTTCTTT. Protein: CASSLQQDTEAFF.

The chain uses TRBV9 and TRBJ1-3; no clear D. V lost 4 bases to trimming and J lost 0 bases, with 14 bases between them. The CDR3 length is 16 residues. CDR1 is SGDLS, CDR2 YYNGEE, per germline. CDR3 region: CASSHFPVDSGNTIYF. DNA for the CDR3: TGTGCCAGCAGCCACTTCCCAGTTGACTCTGGAAACACCATATATTTT.

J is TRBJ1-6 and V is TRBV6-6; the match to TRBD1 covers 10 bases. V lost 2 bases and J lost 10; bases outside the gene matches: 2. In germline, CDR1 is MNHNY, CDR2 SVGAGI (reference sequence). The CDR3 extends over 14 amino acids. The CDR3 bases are TGTGCCAGCAGTTACCGGGACAGGGGATCACCCCTCCACTTT. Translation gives CASSYRDRGSPLHF.